This TCR beta chain was captured by sequencing in a study of OX40 agonist ivuxolimab in advanced cancers. Overall study: Melanoma, hepatocellular carcinoma, head and neck or renal cell cancer occurred in dose-escalation patients.

The CDR3 spans 18 residues. The V and J ends lost 2 bases and 4 bases, in that order; junction bases with no gene match: 13. Germline-derived CDR1 and CDR2 are SGHTS and YDEGEE. The data were produced by immunoSEQ multiplex PCR, yet TCRdb's version contains in-frame clones alone and is incomplete. Of about 93,000 clones detected, 85% to 95% appear once; the ten largest clones hold 2% to 3%. The V and J genes are TRBV5-8 and TRBJ1-3; 9 bases are shared with TRBD1. The TCR originated in an adult with an advanced solid tumor such as melanoma, head and neck, liver or kidney cancer. The sample in question was CD4+ or CD8+ T cells sorted from blood, obtained in a trial of the OX40 agonist ivuxolimab. The DNA of the CDR3 is TGTGCCAGCAGCTTCTACATCCGGGACAGGGAATCCGGAAACACCATATATTTT. As protein: CASSFYIRDRESGNTIYF. The full variable domain, with the rest looked up from reference TRBV5-8 and TRBJ1-3, is EAGVTQSPTHLIKTRGQQATLRCSPISGHTSVYWYQQALGLGLQFLLWYDEGEERNRGNFPPRFSGRQFPNYSSELNVNALELEDSALYLCASSFYIRDRESGNTIYFGEGSWLTVV.